These T cell receptor beta chains were read from a single sample in a study of T-cell memory formation after mild COVID-19. Each CDR3 protein gets one entry after TCRdb re-called the 5' RACE reads with MiXCR. The sample lists under 50,000 distinct CDR3 sequences, 8% to 10% seen once, with 12% in the top ten. Sequencing was done on a sample of PBMCs or a T cell subset sorted from them (not recorded which). The receptor source for this set is an adult woman who had mild COVID-19 (a few samples of this study predate the infection). Cell type and time point are not known. Both conserved end residues are part of each CDR3. The D gene is left open where the match is weak. Size is omitted from some rows. Given values are once, few, many or a class for expanded clones.

many TRBJ2-5 NA TRBV20-1 TGCAGTGCTAGCCCCGGCGAGACCCAGTACTTC CSASPGETQYF
many TRBJ2-1 NA TRBV7-7 TGTGCTAGCAGCCCGGGACGGCTAATCCGGGCCTACAATGAGCAGTTCTTC CASSPGRLIRAYNEQFF
few TRBJ2-5 TRBD1 TRBV2 TGTGCCAGCAGTGATGACGGGACAGGGGTCGGTGAGACCCAGTACTTC CASSDDGTGVGETQYF
NA TRBJ2-2 TRBD1 TRBV19 TGTGCCAGTACCAACCAGGGGGTCGTGTCCGGGGAGCTGTTTTTT CASTNQGVVSGELFF
medium-sized TRBJ2-1 TRBD2 TRBV5-4 TGTGCCAGCAGCTTGGAAGGGACTAGCGGTAATGAGCAGTTCTTC CASSLEGTSGNEQFF
many TRBJ1-5 NA TRBV20-1 TGCAGTGCTGGTGGGGGGGCGGCCAATCAGCCCCAGCATTTT CSAGGGAANQPQHF
many TRBJ2-7 TRBD1 TRBV20-1 TGCAGTGCTAGTCCTAGGCAGGGGGCAAAAGAGCAGTACTTC CSASPRQGAKEQYF
many TRBJ2-5 TRBD2 TRBV5-1 TGCGCCAGCAGCCGGGAACTAGCGGGGCAAGAGACCCAGTACTTC CASSRELAGQETQYF
many TRBJ2-4 NA TRBV20-1 TGCAGTGCTTCCCGGAAAGGGGCTAGCGCCAAAAACATTCAGTACTTC CSASRKGASAKNIQYF
NA TRBJ2-1 TRBD1 TRBV6-6 TGTGCCAGCAGCAGGGACAGGGTCGGCAATGAGCAGTTCTTC CASSRDRVGNEQFF
NA TRBJ2-5 NA TRBV5-1 TGCGCCAGCAGCTTGGAGTCGGGGCCCCAAGAGACCCAGTACTTC CASSLESGPQETQYF
many TRBJ2-7 NA TRBV20-1 TGCAGCCTCCTGAGCTCCTACGAGCAGTACTTC CSLLSSYEQYF
many TRBJ2-7 TRBD1 TRBV20-1 TGCAGTGCTGGAAACCGGGACAGGGGGACCTACGAGCAGTACTTC CSAGNRDRGTYEQYF
many TRBJ2-1 NA TRBV12-3/TRBV12-4 TGTGCCAGTAACAGGGTCTACAATGAGCAGTTCTTC CASNRVYNEQFF
many TRBJ2-7 NA TRBV5-1 TGCGCCAGCAGCTTTTTGGGGACGGGCTTAACCTACGAGCAGTACTTC CASSFLGTGLTYEQYF
NA TRBJ2-7 NA TRBV11-3 TGTGCCAGCGCAAGGGACACCGATAAGTACTTC CASARDTDKYF
few TRBJ1-5 NA TRBV28 TGTGCCAGCAGCCTGGCCCGCCCGGGATCCTACACCAATCAGCCCCAGCATTTT CASSLARPGSYTNQPQHF
few TRBJ1-4 NA TRBV4-1 TGCGCCAGCAGCCAAGTGGTGGTAGGAGAAAAACTGTTTTTT CASSQVVVGEKLFF
few TRBJ2-1 NA TRBV9 TGTGCCAGCAAACCGGGGCAGGGTGGGAATGAGCAGTTCTTC CASKPGQGGNEQFF
NA TRBJ1-2 NA TRBV4-2 TGTGCCAGCAGCCCCCAGGGAGAGAGGCAAGGGAAGAGGGGCTACACCTTC CASSPQGERQGKRGYTF
few TRBJ2-7 TRBD1 TRBV15 TGTGCCACCAGCAGGCCCCGGACAGGGGCCCACGAGCAGTACTTC CATSRPRTGAHEQYF
many TRBJ2-3 TRBD2 TRBV20-1 TGCAGTGCTCCTACTAGCGGGAGTTTTGGAGATACGCAGTATTTT CSAPTSGSFGDTQYF
NA TRBJ1-1 NA TRBV7-2 TGTGCCAGCAGCGGCAGGATACGGGAAGCTTTCTTT CASSGRIREAFF
many TRBJ2-3 NA TRBV29-1 TGCAGCGTGAGGCTGACGGACACAGATACGCAGTATTTT CSVRLTDTDTQYF
few TRBJ2-7 TRBD1 TRBV30 TGTGCCTGGGCGACAGGGTCTCCCTACGAGCAGTACTTC CAWATGSPYEQYF
many TRBJ2-7 NA TRBV11-2 TGTGCCAGCAGCTTAGGCAGGGGACCCTACGAGCAGTACTTC CASSLGRGPYEQYF
NA TRBJ2-7 NA TRBV10-3 TGTGCCATCAGTTCTCCGGGACAATCTTGGGAGCAGTACTTC CAISSPGQSWEQYF
few TRBJ2-3 NA TRBV4-1 TGCGCCAGCAGCCAATCAGCGTCCCTAACAGATACGCAGTATTTT CASSQSASLTDTQYF
many TRBJ2-7 NA TRBV3-1 TGTGCCAGCACCCAAACTGGGAGGAGCTCCTACGAGCAGTACTTC CASTQTGRSSYEQYF
few TRBJ1-1 NA TRBV6-5 TGTGCCAGCAGAGGGACATTGAACACTGAAGCTTTCTTT CASRGTLNTEAFF
NA TRBJ1-2 NA TRBV12-3/TRBV12-4 TGTGCCAGCAATATCGGGGGGATCGGCTACACCTTC CASNIGGIGYTF
few TRBJ2-3 TRBD2 TRBV14 TGTGCCAGCAGCCAAGGGACTAGCGGTGGGACACTCACAGATACGCAGTATTTT CASSQGTSGGTLTDTQYF
few TRBJ1-3 NA TRBV3-1 TGTGCCAGCAGCCAAGTAAGAGGCTTCTCTGGAAACACCATATATTTT CASSQVRGFSGNTIYF
few TRBJ2-5 TRBD2 TRBV12-3/TRBV12-4 TGTGCCAGCACCCCGGGGCTAGCGGTAGAGACCCAGTACTTC CASTPGLAVETQYF
few TRBJ2-7 NA TRBV7-9 TGTGCCAGCAGCCCTGGGGGGGCTAACGAGCAGTACTTC CASSPGGANEQYF
many TRBJ2-3 TRBD1 TRBV27 TGTGCCAGCAGTCGGGACAGGGTGATAGATACGCAGTATTTT CASSRDRVIDTQYF
NA TRBJ2-4 NA TRBV12-3/TRBV12-4 TGTGCCAGCAGTTTAAGCCCCCCTAGTTCAGGGGACATTCAGTACTTC CASSLSPPSSGDIQYF
NA TRBJ2-1 TRBD1 TRBV10-3 TGTGCCATCAGCCGGGACAGTATGGTAAATGAGCAGTTCTTC CAISRDSMVNEQFF
few TRBJ1-1 NA TRBV20-1 TGCAGTGCTCCCGTAGGTCTTGAAGCTTTCTTT CSAPVGLEAFF
NA TRBJ2-3 TRBD2 TRBV9 TGTGCCAGCAGCGTAGTCGCGGGAGCCGTCACAGATACGCAGTATTTT CASSVVAGAVTDTQYF
many TRBJ2-1 TRBD2 TRBV2 TGTGCCAGCAGTGGCAAGCGGGGGGGCAACAATGAGCAGTTCTTC CASSGKRGGNNEQFF
few TRBJ1-5 TRBD1 TRBV12-3/TRBV12-4 TGTGCCAGCAGTTGGGACAGGGATCAGCCCCAGCATTTT CASSWDRDQPQHF
few TRBJ2-7 NA TRBV3-1 TGTGCCAGCAGCCAAGGTAGGGTCGCTAAGCAGTACTTC CASSQGRVAKQYF
few TRBJ2-7 TRBD2 TRBV7-2 TGTGCCAGCAGCATACGGGATCTAGCGGGAGGTCCCTACGAGCAGTACTTC CASSIRDLAGGPYEQYF
NA TRBJ2-1 TRBD2 TRBV5-1 TGCGCCAGCAGGGCCGGGACTAGCCCCCTCAATGAGCAGTTCTTC CASRAGTSPLNEQFF
many TRBJ2-3 NA TRBV7-6 TGTGCCAGCAGCCCCGGGCATTCTAGCACAGATACGCAGTATTTT CASSPGHSSTDTQYF